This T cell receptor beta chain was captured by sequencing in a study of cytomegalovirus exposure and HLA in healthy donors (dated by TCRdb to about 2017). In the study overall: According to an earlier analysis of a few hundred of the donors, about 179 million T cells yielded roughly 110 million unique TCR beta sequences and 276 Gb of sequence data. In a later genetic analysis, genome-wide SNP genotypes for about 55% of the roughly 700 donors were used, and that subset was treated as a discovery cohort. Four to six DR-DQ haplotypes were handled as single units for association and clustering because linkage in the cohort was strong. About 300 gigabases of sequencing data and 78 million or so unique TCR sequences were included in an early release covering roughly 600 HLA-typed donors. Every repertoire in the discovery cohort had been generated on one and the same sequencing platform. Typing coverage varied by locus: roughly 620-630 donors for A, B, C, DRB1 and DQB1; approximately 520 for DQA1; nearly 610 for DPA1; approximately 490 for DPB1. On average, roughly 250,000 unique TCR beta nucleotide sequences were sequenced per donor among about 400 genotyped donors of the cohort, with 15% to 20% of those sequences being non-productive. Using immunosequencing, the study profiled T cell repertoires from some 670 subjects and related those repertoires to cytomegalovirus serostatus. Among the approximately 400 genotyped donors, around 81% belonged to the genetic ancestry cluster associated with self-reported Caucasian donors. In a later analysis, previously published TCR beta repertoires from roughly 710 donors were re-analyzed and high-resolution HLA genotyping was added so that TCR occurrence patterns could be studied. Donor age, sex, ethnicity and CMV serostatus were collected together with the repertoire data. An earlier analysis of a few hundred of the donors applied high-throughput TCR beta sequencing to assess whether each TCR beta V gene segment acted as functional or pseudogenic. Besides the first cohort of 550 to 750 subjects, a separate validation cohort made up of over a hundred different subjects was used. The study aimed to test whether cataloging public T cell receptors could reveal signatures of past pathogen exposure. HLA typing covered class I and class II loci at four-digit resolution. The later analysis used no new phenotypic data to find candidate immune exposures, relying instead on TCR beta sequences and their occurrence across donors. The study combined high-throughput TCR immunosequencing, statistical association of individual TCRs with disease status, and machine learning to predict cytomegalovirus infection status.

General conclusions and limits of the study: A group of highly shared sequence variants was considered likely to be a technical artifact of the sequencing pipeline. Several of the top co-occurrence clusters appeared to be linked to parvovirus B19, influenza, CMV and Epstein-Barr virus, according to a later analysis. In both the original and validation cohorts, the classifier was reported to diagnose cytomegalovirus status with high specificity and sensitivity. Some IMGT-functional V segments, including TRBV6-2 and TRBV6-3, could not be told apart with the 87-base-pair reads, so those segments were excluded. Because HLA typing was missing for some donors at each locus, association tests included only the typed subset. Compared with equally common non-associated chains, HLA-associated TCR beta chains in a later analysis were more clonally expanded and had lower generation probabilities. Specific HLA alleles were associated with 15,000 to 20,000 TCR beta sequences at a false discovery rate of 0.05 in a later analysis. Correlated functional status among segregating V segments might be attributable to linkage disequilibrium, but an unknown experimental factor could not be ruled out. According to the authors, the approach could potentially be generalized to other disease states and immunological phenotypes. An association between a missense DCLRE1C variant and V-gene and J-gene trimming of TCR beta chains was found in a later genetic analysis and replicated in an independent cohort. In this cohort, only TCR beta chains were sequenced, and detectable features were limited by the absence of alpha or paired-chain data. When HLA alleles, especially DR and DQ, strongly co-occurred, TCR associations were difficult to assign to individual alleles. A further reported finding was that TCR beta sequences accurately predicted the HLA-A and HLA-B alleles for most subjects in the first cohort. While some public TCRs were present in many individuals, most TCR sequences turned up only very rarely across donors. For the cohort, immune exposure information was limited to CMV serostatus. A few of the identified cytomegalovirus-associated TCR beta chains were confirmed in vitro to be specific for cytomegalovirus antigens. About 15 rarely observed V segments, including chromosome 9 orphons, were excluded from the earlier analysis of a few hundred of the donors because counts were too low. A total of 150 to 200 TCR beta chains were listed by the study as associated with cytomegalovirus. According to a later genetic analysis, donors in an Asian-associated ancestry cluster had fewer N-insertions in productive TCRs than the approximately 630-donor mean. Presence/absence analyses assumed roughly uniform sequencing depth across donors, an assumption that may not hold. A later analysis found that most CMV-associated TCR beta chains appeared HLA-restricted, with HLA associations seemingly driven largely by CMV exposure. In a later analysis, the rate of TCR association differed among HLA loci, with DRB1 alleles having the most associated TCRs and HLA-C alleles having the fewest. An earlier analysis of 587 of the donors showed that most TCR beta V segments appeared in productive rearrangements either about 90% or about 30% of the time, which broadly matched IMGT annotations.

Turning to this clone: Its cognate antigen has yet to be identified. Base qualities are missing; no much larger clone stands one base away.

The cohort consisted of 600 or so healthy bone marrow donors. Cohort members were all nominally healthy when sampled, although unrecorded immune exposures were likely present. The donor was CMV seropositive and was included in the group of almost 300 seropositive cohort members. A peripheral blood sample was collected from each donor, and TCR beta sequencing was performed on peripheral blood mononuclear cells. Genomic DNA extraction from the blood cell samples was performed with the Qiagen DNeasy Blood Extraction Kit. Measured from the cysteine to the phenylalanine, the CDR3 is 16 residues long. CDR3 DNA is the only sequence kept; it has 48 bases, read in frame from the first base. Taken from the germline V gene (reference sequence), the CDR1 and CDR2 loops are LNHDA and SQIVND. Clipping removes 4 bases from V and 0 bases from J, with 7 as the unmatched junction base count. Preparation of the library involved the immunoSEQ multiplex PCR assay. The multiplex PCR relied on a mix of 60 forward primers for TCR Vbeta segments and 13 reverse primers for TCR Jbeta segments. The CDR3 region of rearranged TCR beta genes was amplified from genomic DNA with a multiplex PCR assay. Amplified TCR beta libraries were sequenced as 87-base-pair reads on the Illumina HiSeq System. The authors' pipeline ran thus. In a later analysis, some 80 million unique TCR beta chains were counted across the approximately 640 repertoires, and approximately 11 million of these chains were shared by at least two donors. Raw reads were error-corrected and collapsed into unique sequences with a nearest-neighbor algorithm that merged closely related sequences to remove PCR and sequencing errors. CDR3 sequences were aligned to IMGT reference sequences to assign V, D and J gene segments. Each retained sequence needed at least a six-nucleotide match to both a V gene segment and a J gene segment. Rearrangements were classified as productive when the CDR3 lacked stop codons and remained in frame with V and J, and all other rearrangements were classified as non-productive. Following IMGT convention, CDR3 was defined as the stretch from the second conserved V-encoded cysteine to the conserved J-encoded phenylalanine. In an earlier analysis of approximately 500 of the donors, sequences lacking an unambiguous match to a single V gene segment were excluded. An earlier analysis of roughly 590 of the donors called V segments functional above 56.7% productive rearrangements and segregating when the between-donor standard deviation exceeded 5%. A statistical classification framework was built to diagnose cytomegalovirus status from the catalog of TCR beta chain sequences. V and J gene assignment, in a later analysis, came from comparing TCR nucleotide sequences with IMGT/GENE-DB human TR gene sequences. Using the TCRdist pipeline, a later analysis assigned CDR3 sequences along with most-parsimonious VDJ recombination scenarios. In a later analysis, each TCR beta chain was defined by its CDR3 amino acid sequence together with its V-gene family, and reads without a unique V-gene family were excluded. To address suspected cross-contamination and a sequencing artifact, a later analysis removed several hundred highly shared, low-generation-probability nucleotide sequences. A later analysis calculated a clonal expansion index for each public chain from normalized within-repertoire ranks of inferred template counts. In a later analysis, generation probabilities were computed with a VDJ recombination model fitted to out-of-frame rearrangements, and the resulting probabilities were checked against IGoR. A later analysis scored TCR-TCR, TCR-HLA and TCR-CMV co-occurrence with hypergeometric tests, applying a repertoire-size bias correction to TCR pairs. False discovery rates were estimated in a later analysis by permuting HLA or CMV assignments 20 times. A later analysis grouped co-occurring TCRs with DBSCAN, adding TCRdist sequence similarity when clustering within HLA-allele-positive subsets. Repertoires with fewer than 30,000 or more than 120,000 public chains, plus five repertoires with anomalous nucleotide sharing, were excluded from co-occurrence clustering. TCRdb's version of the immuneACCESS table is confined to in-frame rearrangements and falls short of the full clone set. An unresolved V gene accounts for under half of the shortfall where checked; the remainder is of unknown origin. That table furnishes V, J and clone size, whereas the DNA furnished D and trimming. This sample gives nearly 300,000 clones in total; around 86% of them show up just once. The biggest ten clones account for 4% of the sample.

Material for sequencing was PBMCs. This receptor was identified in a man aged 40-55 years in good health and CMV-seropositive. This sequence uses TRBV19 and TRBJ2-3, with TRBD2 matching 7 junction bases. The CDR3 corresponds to CASSRGGNPSTDTQYF. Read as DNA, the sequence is TGTGCCAGTAGTAGGGGAGGGAACCCTAGCACAGATACGCAGTATTTT. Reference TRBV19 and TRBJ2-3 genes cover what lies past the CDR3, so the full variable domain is DGGITQSPKYLFRKEGQNVTLSCEQNLNHDAMYWYRQDPGQGLRLIYYSQIVNDFQKGDIAEGYSVSREKKESFPLTVTSAQKNPTAFYLCASSRGGNPSTDTQYFGPGTRLTVL.